This T cell receptor beta chain comes out of a study of OX40 agonist ivuxolimab in advanced cancers. As for the study in general: With ivuxolimab, an agonistic anti-OX40 (CD134) antibody, patients were treated.

The junction had 5 bases not matched to a gene; V was cut back by 1 base and J by 6 bases. In germline, CDR1 is SSHAT, CDR2 FNYEAQ (reference sequence). The CDR3 has 15 amino acids. Points from the study as a whole: Relative to CD4+, CD8+ T cells held more expanded clones on average.

Remarks on this clone: The antigen remains undetermined.

Produced via immunoSEQ multiplex PCR; TCRdb's table is partial and in-frame only. Of tens of thousands of clones listed, about 93% are singletons. This specimen consisted of CD4+ or CD8+ T cells sorted from blood, obtained in a trial of the OX40 agonist ivuxolimab. This rearrangement joins TRBV7-7 to TRBJ2-1; 8 bases align to TRBD2. This clonotype was sampled from an adult with an advanced solid tumor such as melanoma, head and neck, liver or kidney cancer. Written as DNA, the CDR3 is TGTGCCAGCAGCTTAGGGGTTAGCGGGATCAATGAGCAGTTCTTC. Its protein product is CASSLGVSGINEQFF.